A selection of T cell receptor beta chains follows, all from one sample in a study of cytomegalovirus exposure and HLA in healthy donors. The protocol was immunoSEQ multiplex PCR, while the TCRdb copy is restricted to in-frame clones and leaves out a portion. The table records about 150,000 clones, roughly 84% of them present only once. Sequencing input: PBMCs. The receptors stem from a boy between 2 and 10 years old in good health and CMV-seronegative. The CDR3 runs from the conserved cysteine through the conserved F or W. The order of the fields is D gene, clone size, V gene, J gene, CDR3 protein, CDR3 DNA. The D gene is left open where the match is weak. Clone size is shown for a subset of rows, as once, few, many or a class of expanded clone.

d_gene: .; abundance: .; v_gene: TRBV7-2; j_gene: TRBJ1-6; CDR3aa: CASSPVGTIYNSPLHF; CDR3nt: TGTGCCAGCAGTCCAGTTGGGACAATCTATAATTCACCCCTCCACTTT
d_gene: TRBD1; abundance: few; v_gene: TRBV5-6; j_gene: TRBJ2-7; CDR3aa: CASSSGQGVHEQYF; CDR3nt: TGTGCCAGCAGCTCTGGACAGGGGGTCCACGAGCAGTACTTC
d_gene: .; abundance: .; v_gene: TRBV5-4; j_gene: TRBJ2-3; CDR3aa: CASSLSPGDTDTQYF; CDR3nt: TGTGCCAGCAGCTTAAGCCCAGGGGACACAGATACGCAGTATTTT
d_gene: .; abundance: .; v_gene: TRBV5-6; j_gene: TRBJ2-6; CDR3aa: CASSPAPSSGANVLTF; CDR3nt: TGTGCCAGCAGCCCCGCCCCTAGCTCTGGGGCCAACGTCCTGACTTTC
d_gene: TRBD1; abundance: .; v_gene: TRBV4-3; j_gene: TRBJ1-1; CDR3aa: CASSQDVQGGTEAFF; CDR3nt: TGCGCCAGCAGCCAAGATGTACAGGGGGGCACTGAAGCTTTCTTT
d_gene: TRBD1; abundance: .; v_gene: TRBV5-5; j_gene: TRBJ1-5; CDR3aa: CASSLGQGRQPQHF; CDR3nt: TGTGCCAGCAGCTTAGGACAGGGACGTCAGCCCCAGCATTTT
d_gene: TRBD2; abundance: once; v_gene: TRBV5-1; j_gene: TRBJ2-7; CDR3aa: CASSLAGGPYEQYF; CDR3nt: TGCGCCAGCAGCTTAGCGGGGGGGCCCTACGAGCAGTACTTC
d_gene: TRBD1; abundance: .; v_gene: TRBV2; j_gene: TRBJ1-1; CDR3aa: CASSEGLTGEYTEAFF; CDR3nt: TGTGCCAGCAGTGAGGGGCTGACAGGGGAGTACACTGAAGCTTTCTTT
d_gene: .; abundance: .; v_gene: TRBV5-4; j_gene: TRBJ2-5; CDR3aa: CASSLGPGGSETQYF; CDR3nt: TGTGCCAGCAGCTTGGGACCCGGGGGATCAGAGACCCAGTACTTC
d_gene: TRBD2; abundance: .; v_gene: TRBV6-1; j_gene: TRBJ2-5; CDR3aa: CASSPAGVVETQYF; CDR3nt: TGTGCCAGCAGCCCAGCGGGAGTGGTGGAGACCCAGTACTTC
d_gene: TRBD1; abundance: few; v_gene: TRBV27; j_gene: TRBJ2-7; CDR3aa: CASSSRTGQGHF; CDR3nt: TGTGCCAGCAGTTCCCGGACAGGGCAGGGTCACTTC
d_gene: TRBD1; abundance: .; v_gene: TRBV19; j_gene: TRBJ1-6; CDR3aa: CASSIRTGYNSPLHF; CDR3nt: TGTGCCAGTAGTATACGGACAGGGTATAATTCACCCCTCCACTTT
d_gene: .; abundance: .; v_gene: TRBV9; j_gene: TRBJ2-3; CDR3aa: CASSVAGSTDTQYF; CDR3nt: TGTGCCAGCAGCGTAGCGGGGTCCACAGATACGCAGTATTTT
d_gene: TRBD1; abundance: .; v_gene: TRBV7-2; j_gene: TRBJ2-7; CDR3aa: CASSLGAGTGEQYF; CDR3nt: TGTGCCAGCAGCTTAGGGGCAGGGACAGGGGAGCAGTACTTC
d_gene: .; abundance: .; v_gene: TRBV5-1; j_gene: TRBJ2-1; CDR3aa: CASSLLSSSYNEQFF; CDR3nt: TGCGCCAGCAGCTTGTTGTCTAGCTCCTACAATGAGCAGTTCTTC
d_gene: TRBD2; abundance: .; v_gene: TRBV5-4; j_gene: TRBJ2-5; CDR3aa: CASSLAGGGETQYF; CDR3nt: TGTGCCAGCAGCTTGGCTGGGGGGGGAGAGACCCAGTACTTC
d_gene: .; abundance: .; v_gene: TRBV5-1; j_gene: TRBJ2-3; CDR3aa: CASKSQFSTDTQYF; CDR3nt: TGCGCCAGCAAATCCCAGTTTAGCACAGATACGCAGTATTTT
d_gene: TRBD1; abundance: few; v_gene: TRBV29-1; j_gene: TRBJ2-2; CDR3aa: CSARGRNTGELFF; CDR3nt: TGCAGCGCCAGGGGGCGCAACACCGGGGAGCTGTTTTTT
d_gene: TRBD1; abundance: .; v_gene: TRBV11-3; j_gene: TRBJ1-5; CDR3aa: CASGLGDSPTGQPQHF; CDR3nt: TGTGCCAGCGGGTTAGGGGACAGCCCGACGGGTCAGCCCCAGCATTTT
d_gene: TRBD2; abundance: .; v_gene: TRBV5-3; j_gene: TRBJ2-7; CDR3aa: CARSLSSGRAGYEQYF; CDR3nt: TGTGCCAGAAGCTTGAGTAGCGGGAGGGCGGGCTACGAGCAGTACTTC
d_gene: .; abundance: .; v_gene: TRBV20-1; j_gene: TRBJ1-2; CDR3aa: CRVSGTYGYTF; CDR3nt: TGCAGGGTCTCGGGAACCTATGGCTACACCTTC
d_gene: .; abundance: .; v_gene: TRBV6-6; j_gene: TRBJ1-2; CDR3aa: CASSFTGEGYTF; CDR3nt: TGTGCCAGCAGCTTCACAGGCGAAGGCTACACCTTC
d_gene: .; abundance: few; v_gene: TRBV6-6; j_gene: TRBJ1-3; CDR3aa: CASILSAENTIYF; CDR3nt: TGTGCCAGCATTCTATCAGCGGAAAACACCATATATTTT
d_gene: .; abundance: .; v_gene: TRBV6-1; j_gene: TRBJ1-2; CDR3aa: CASSETERGTNYGYTF; CDR3nt: TGTGCCAGCAGTGAAACCGAGCGGGGGACTAACTATGGCTACACCTTC
d_gene: TRBD2; abundance: .; v_gene: TRBV7-7; j_gene: TRBJ2-1; CDR3aa: CASPPIRRAGGITYNEQFF; CDR3nt: TGTGCCAGCCCCCCCATTCGGAGAGCGGGGGGCATAACCTACAATGAGCAGTTCTTC
d_gene: TRBD1; abundance: .; v_gene: TRBV5-6; j_gene: TRBJ1-3; CDR3aa: CASSLSWGTGTGNTIYF; CDR3nt: TGTGCCAGCAGCTTAAGTTGGGGGACAGGGACCGGAAACACCATATATTTT
d_gene: .; abundance: .; v_gene: TRBV19; j_gene: TRBJ2-1; CDR3aa: CASSPPSLQSYNEQFF; CDR3nt: TGTGCCAGTAGCCCACCCTCCTTACAGTCCTACAATGAGCAGTTCTTC
d_gene: TRBD2; abundance: few; v_gene: TRBV5-1; j_gene: TRBJ2-1; CDR3aa: CASSPVMASGRNEQFF; CDR3nt: TGCGCCAGCAGCCCTGTTATGGCTAGCGGGAGGAATGAGCAGTTCTTC
d_gene: TRBD2; abundance: .; v_gene: TRBV5-4; j_gene: TRBJ2-3; CDR3aa: CASSLHAGGADTQYF; CDR3nt: TGTGCCAGCAGCTTGCATGCGGGGGGGGCAGATACGCAGTATTTT
d_gene: .; abundance: .; v_gene: TRBV4-2; j_gene: TRBJ2-2; CDR3aa: CASSQVDTGELFF; CDR3nt: TGTGCCAGCAGCCAAGTAGACACCGGGGAGCTGTTTTTT
d_gene: .; abundance: .; v_gene: TRBV6-5; j_gene: TRBJ2-1; CDR3aa: CASSRQSSYNEQFF; CDR3nt: TGTGCCAGCAGCAGACAGTCGTCCTACAATGAGCAGTTCTTC
d_gene: TRBD2; abundance: .; v_gene: TRBV5-1; j_gene: TRBJ2-3; CDR3aa: CASSFIAGLTDTQYF; CDR3nt: TGCGCCAGCAGCTTTATAGCGGGGCTCACAGATACGCAGTATTTT
d_gene: TRBD1; abundance: .; v_gene: TRBV9; j_gene: TRBJ1-2; CDR3aa: CASSPQDRGVAGYTF; CDR3nt: TGTGCCAGCAGCCCCCAGGACAGGGGAGTTGCTGGCTACACCTTC
d_gene: TRBD2; abundance: .; v_gene: TRBV4-1; j_gene: TRBJ2-2; CDR3aa: CASSQGASGVLDTGELFF; CDR3nt: TGCGCCAGCAGCCAAGGGGCTAGCGGGGTGCTGGACACCGGGGAGCTGTTTTTT
d_gene: TRBD2; abundance: .; v_gene: TRBV4-1; j_gene: TRBJ2-7; CDR3aa: CASSQGASGTSYEQYF; CDR3nt: TGCGCCAGCAGCCAAGGGGCTAGCGGGACCTCCTACGAGCAGTACTTC
d_gene: .; abundance: .; v_gene: TRBV29-1; j_gene: TRBJ1-1; CDR3aa: CSVAPDWINTEAFF; CDR3nt: TGCAGCGTTGCTCCGGACTGGATAAACACTGAAGCTTTCTTT
d_gene: .; abundance: .; v_gene: TRBV28; j_gene: TRBJ1-1; CDR3aa: CASSGTFGSEAFF; CDR3nt: TGTGCCAGCAGTGGGACATTTGGGAGTGAAGCTTTCTTT
d_gene: .; abundance: few; v_gene: TRBV5-6; j_gene: TRBJ2-3; CDR3aa: CASSLGSGDTQYF; CDR3nt: TGTGCCAGCAGCTTGGGGTCGGGGGATACGCAGTATTTT
d_gene: TRBD1; abundance: .; v_gene: TRBV4-1; j_gene: TRBJ1-6; CDR3aa: CASSQPPGGVRNSPLHF; CDR3nt: TGCGCCAGCAGCCAGCCCCCAGGGGGCGTGAGAAATTCACCCCTCCACTTT
d_gene: TRBD2; abundance: .; v_gene: TRBV2; j_gene: TRBJ2-1; CDR3aa: CASDLAGGNEQFF; CDR3nt: TGTGCCAGCGATCTAGCGGGGGGCAATGAGCAGTTCTTC
d_gene: TRBD2; abundance: .; v_gene: TRBV27; j_gene: TRBJ2-1; CDR3aa: CASSSGTSGMDEQFF; CDR3nt: TGTGCCAGCAGCTCCGGGACTAGCGGGATGGATGAGCAGTTCTTC